This T cell receptor (beta chain) was profiled in a study of CD8 T cells in ankylosing spondylitis. A remark on this clonotype: Its antigen is currently unknown.

Trimming cost V 2 bases and J 3 bases, with 14 bases left between them. The CDR3 extends over 16 amino acids. Germline assignment: CDR1 SGHVS and CDR2 FQNEAQ. TCRdb reprocessed the 5' RACE reads with MiXCR, giving one entry per CDR3 protein. This sample yields 450,000 or so distinct CDR3 sequences, of which 25% to 30% are seen a single time; roughly 0.9% belongs to the top ten. Study results and limitations: Significant enrichment of disease-linked clones was reportedly seen in matched ankylosing spondylitis synovial fluid. A TCR beta motif made of roughly eight highly homologous variants seemed typical of ankylosing spondylitis blood.

The chain couples TRBV7-8 to TRBJ2-1; D perhaps matches TRBD2 (6 bases). The source material was blood, either unsorted or a sorted T cell fraction (not recorded which). This clonotype was obtained from a male donor with ankylosing spondylitis. CDR3 nucleotides: TGTGCCAGCAGCTTATTGGGCGTGGGGGGCTACAATGAGCAGTTCTTC. It encodes CASSLLGVGGYNEQFF. The full variable domain, rest sourced from reference TRBV7-8 and TRBJ2-1, is GAGVSQSPRYKVAKRGQDVALRCDPISGHVSLFWYQQALGQGPEFLTYFQNEAQLDKSGLPSDRFFAERPEGSVSTLKIQRTQQEDSAVYLCASSLLGVGGYNEQFFGPGTRLTVL.